The 4 T cell receptor beta chains below were found in one sample sequenced in a study of breast tumors, draining lymph nodes, adjacent tissues (dated by TCRdb to 2015 to 2016). Lymph node samples were obtained from the axillary draining lymph nodes of breast cancer patients. Library generation was performed with multiplex PCR. Sequencing took place on an Illumina HiSeq 2000. TCRdb itself trimmed the public reads at Q25 with fastp, ran MiXCR and retained productive beta chains. For every CDR3 protein sequence, its rows merge into one entry that carries the most common genes and DNA. Counted in this sample were about 200,000 distinct CDR3 sequences; 30% to 40% of them appeared once. The top ten clones comprise around 4.4% of the sample. Sample: axillary lymph node tissue. The receptors were sampled from a female donor with breast cancer. Some clones in this sample may be carry-over from other donors' samples.

The chain couples TRBV5-4 to TRBJ2-7; maybe TRBD1 (6 bases). Gene TRBJ2-5 matches the end of the DNA better, so the J call may be wrong. The V gene's germline CDR1 is SGHNT and CDR2 YYREEE (reference sequence). The CDR3 spans 15 residues. The CDR3 region is CASSPYPGAEETQYF. The CDR3 bases are TGTGCCAGCAGCCCATACCCAGGGGCGGAAGAGACCCAGTACTTC.

This clonotype was detected many times. V gene TRBV30 combines with J gene TRBJ2-1; D is perhaps TRBD1 or TRBD2 (5 bases each). CDR3 size: 11 residues. Germline V gene data show CDR1 as GTSNPN and CDR2 as SVGIG (reference sequence). V was trimmed by 3 bases and J by 7 bases, leaving 7 bases between them. CDR3 residues: CAWSGANEQFF. CDR3 in DNA: TGTGCCTGGAGCGGGGCTAATGAGCAGTTCTTC.

This clonotype was detected a few times. A read error may explain this, as a much larger clone is one base away. The rearrangement uses TRBV20-1 and TRBJ2-5; 15 positions match TRBD2. The CDR3 is 15 residues long. The germline V gene encodes CDR1 DFQATT and CDR2 SNEGSKA (reference sequence). Trimming took 6 bases from V and 5 from J; bases not matched to a gene: 7. CDR3 sequence reads: CSARTSGGATETQYF. The DNA for the CDR3 is TGCAGTGCCCGGACTAGCGGGGGGGCCACGGAGACCCAGTACTTC.

The V and J genes are TRBV12-3 or TRBV12-4 and TRBJ2-7; TRBD2 is a possible D gene (6 bases). CDR3 length: 14 residues. V shed 3 bases and J shed 0 bases, with 9 bases lying between them. The CDR3 nucleotides are TGTGCCAGCAGTTTCCGGGGGAGCTCCTACGAGCAGTACTTC. Its protein is CASSFRGSSYEQYF.